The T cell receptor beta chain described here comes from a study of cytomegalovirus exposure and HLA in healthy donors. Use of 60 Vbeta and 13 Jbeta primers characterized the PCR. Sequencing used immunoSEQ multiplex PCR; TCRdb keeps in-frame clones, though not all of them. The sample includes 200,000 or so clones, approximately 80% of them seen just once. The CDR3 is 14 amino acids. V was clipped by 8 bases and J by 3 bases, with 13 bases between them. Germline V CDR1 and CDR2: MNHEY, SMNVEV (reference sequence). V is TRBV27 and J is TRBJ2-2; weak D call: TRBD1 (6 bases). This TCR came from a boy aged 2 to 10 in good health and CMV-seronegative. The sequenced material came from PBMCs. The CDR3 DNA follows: TGTGCCAGCCATAGCGAGGGGGACACCGGGGAGCTGTTTTTT. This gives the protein CASHSEGDTGELFF.